This T cell receptor beta chain was retrieved from a study of blood T cell repertoires in COVID-19. Overall study: COVID-19 samples collected from the United States, Italy and Spain covered acute and convalescent phases. Sources were T cells, B-cell-depleted T cells, or PBMCs; the material itself was cDNA or gDNA.

Study processing details: For nucleated cells, counts were estimated from reference gene primer amplification. Assay used: immunoSEQ multiplex PCR; TCRdb lists only in-frame clones, some missing. The V and J calls and the clone size are those of that table, but D and trimming were determined from the DNA. The data hold tens of thousands of clones, with approximately 80% observed a single time. Per the germline V gene, CDR1 is MNHNS and CDR2 is SASEGT. The V end was cut by 2 bases, the J end by 12 bases, with 11 bases between. This CDR3 is 13 amino acids long. This chain uses TRBV6-1 with TRBJ1-6; unclear D gene. Sample: peripheral blood. The receptor comes from a human donor in a cohort sampled during active COVID-19. CDR3 coding DNA: TGTGCCAGCAGTGAATCGACTATTTTACCCCTCCACTTT. Protein: CASSESTILPLHF.